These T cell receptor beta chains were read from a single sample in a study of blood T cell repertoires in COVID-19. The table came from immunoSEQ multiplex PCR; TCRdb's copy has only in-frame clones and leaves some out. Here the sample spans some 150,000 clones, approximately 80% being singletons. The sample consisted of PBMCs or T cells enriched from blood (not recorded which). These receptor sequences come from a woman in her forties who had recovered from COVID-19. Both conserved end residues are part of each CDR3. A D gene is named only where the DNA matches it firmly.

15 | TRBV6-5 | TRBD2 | CASSYGRGVTDTQYF
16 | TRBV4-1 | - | CASSQVSGERNQPQHF
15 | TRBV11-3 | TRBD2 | CASSANLAGSYEQYF
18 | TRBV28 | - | CASRITGLGVRSYNEQFF
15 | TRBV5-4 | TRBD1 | CASSSVGGAGTEAFF
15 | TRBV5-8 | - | CASSSRQALNYGYTF
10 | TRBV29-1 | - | CSVDGDTQYF
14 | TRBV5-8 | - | CASSPSLGGYGYTF
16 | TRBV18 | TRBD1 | CASSPYGQGGNTEAFF
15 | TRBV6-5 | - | CASSTWAAGGDTQYF
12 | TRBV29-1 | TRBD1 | CSAGQGETEAFF
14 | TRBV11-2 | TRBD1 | CASSLSGGRETQYF
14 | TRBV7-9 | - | CASSGRTASNEQFF
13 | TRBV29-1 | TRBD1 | CSVKTGGNQPQHF
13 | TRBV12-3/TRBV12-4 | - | CASSSPTGTEAFF
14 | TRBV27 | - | CASSTRDAGYEQYF
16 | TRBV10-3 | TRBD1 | CAIRDKQGADSYGYTF
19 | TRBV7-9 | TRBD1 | CASSPPPGQVTLSTDTQYF
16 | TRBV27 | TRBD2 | CASSWLAGGRVGELFF
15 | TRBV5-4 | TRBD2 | CASSAGLASQETQYF
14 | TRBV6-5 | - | CASKALAHSYEQYF
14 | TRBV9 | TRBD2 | CASSPRGVADTQYF
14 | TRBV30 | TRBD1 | CAWSRTGGSQPQHF
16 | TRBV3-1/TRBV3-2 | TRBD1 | CASSQSGQGVQDEQFF
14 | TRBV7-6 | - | CASSLEKRNTEAFF
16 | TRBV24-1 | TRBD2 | CATSDKREGPTDTQYF
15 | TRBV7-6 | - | CASSSSGWRSDTQYF
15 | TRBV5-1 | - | CASSSAVVANYGYTF
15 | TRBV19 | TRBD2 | CASRSTSGSENEQFF
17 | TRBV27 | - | CASSSLPMGGIQETQYF
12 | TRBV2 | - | CASFSEGLKQFF
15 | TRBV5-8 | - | CASSLWSEGTDTQYF
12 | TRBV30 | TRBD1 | CALGQGYSPLHF
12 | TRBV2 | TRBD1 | CASNLGTGEAFF
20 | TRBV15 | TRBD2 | CATSRDSWLAGGLKPYEQYF
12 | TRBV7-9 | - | CASSLGVEPQHF
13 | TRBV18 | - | CASSADKNTEAFF
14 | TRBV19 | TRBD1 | CASWRTGSGNTIYF
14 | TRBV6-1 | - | CASSDTGFNQPQHF
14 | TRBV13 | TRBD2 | CASRAGAWTGELFF
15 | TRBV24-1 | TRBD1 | CATSDPHRGVETQYF
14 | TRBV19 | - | CAASAGAGNTEAFF
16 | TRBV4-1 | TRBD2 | CASSQEGRGGYNEQFF
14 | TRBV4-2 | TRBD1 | CASSQQTGVYEQYF
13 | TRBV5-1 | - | CASSLDGNSPLHF
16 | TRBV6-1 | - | CASSELRGSGRYEQYF
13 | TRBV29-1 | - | CSVQGATGNTIYF
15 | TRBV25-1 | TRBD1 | CASSQTGIGNSPLHF
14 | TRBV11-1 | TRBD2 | CASSPGTSRNEQFF
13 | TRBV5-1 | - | CASSTGQGNTIYF
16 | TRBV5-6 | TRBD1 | CASSLGGTGEVYGYTF
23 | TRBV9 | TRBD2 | CASSVATRLENMAGGPYYNEQFF
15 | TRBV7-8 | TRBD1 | CASSPQQGAGNTIYF
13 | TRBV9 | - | CASGSGVGETQYF
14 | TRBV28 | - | CASSLSGGGYGYTF